Shown below are 18 T cell receptor beta chains from a single sample sequenced in a study of T cells after posttransplantation cyclophosphamide. Busulfan-fludarabine conditioning, marrow transplant, and cyclophosphamide on days +3 and +4 were administered. Using immunoSEQ multiplex PCR, the repertoire was profiled, and TCRdb retains in-frame clones only, with some absent. This sample yields tens of thousands of clones, of which approximately 78% are seen a single time; roughly 8.1% belongs to the top ten. Sequenced here: CD4+ T cells sorted from blood, sampled around 2,000 days after a stem cell transplant with posttransplant cyclophosphamide. These receptors were collected from a female patient in her forties who received an allogeneic stem cell transplant from a related donor, was CMV-positive, and had no GVHD. Some T cells may have originated in the graft donor.

This clone was recorded once. This chain joins TRBV9 and TRBJ1-2; the match to TRBD1 covers 7 bases. J lost 2 bases, V lost 2 bases, and 6 bases had no gene match. Germline V gene sequence: CDR1 SGDLS, CDR2 YYNGEE. This CDR3 is 15 amino acids long. CDR3 sequence reads: CASSVSTGQNYGYTF. The CDR3 nucleotides read TGTGCCAGCAGCGTTTCTACGGGACAGAACTATGGCTACACCTTC.

This clone was observed a handful of times. The rearrangement uses TRBV4-2 and TRBJ2-2, with 8 bases matching TRBD2. Losses at the gene ends were 4 bases for V and 6 bases for J; bases not matched to a gene: 16. The CDR3 is 18 residues long. Germline V CDR1 and CDR2: LGHNA, YNFKEQ. The CDR3 DNA sequence: TGTGCCAGCAGCCCCCGAGACAGCGGGGGAAGGGGTGCCGGGGAGCTGTTTTTT. The encoded protein is CASSPRDSGGRGAGELFF.

This clone was recorded only once. This sequence joins TRBV7-9 and TRBJ1-5, with 8 bases that match TRBD1. Germline V gene sequence: CDR1 SEHNR, CDR2 FQNEAQ (reference sequence). The CDR3 sequence is 13 residues long. With 3 bases clipped from V and 7 bases from J, the junction kept 2 bases outside the gene matches. The CDR3 nucleotides read TGTGCCAGCAGCTTGACAGGGGAACAGCCCCAGCATTTT. It encodes CASSLTGEQPQHF.

Points on this clone: The DNA is omitted, as the CDR3 cannot be located on it reliably, and the CDR3 follows TCRdb's listing. This chain connects TRBV10-1 to TRBJ1-1. Ends included, the CDR3 has 14 residues. CDR1 is WNHNN and CDR2 is SYGVQD in the germline V gene (reference sequence). CDR3 amino acids: CASSGSTSGTEAFF.

The V and J genes are TRBV18 and TRBJ2-7; 13 positions agree with TRBD2. This CDR3 is built from 17 residues. V lost 4 bases to trimming and J lost 1 base; unmatched junction nucleotides: 7. Germline V gives CDR1 KGHSH, CDR2 LQKENI. In DNA form, the CDR3 reads TGTGCCAGCTCACAAGGGACTAGCGGGGCGACATCCTACGAGCAGTACTTC. This encodes CASSQGTSGATSYEQYF.

The gene calls are TRBV10-3 and TRBJ2-2; D gene unclear. The germline gives CDR1 ENHRY, CDR2 SYGVKD. CDR3 length: 13 amino acids. Trimming took off 6 bases at V and 6 bases at J, with 11 bases between the two ends. The CDR3 DNA follows: TGTGCCATCAGCCGCCTTACACCCGGGGAGCTGTTTTTT. Its protein product is CAISRLTPGELFF.

The chain combines TRBV6-5 with TRBJ2-5; TRBD2 agrees at 7 bases. The CDR3 sequence is 15 residues long. The V gene's germline CDR1 is MNHEY and CDR2 SVGAGI. The ends lost 8 bases at V and 1 base at J; junction bases unmatched: 10. The CDR3 coding sequence is TGTGCCAGCGGGGAGGGGTTCATAGGCCAAGAGACCCAGTACTTC. Encoded protein: CASGEGFIGQETQYF.

The chain links TRBV7-3 to TRBJ2-1; 7 positions match TRBD1. V trimming: 5 bases; J trimming: 6 bases; junction bases outside the gene matches: 7. This CDR3 region has 14 residues. Per germline, CDR1 SGHTA and CDR2 FQGTGA. Here the CDR3 reads CASSVDRVGNEQFF. The CDR3 bases are TGTGCCAGCAGCGTTGACAGGGTCGGCAATGAGCAGTTCTTC.

The J gene is TRBJ2-2, the V gene TRBV28; D perhaps matches TRBD2 (6 bases). The CDR3 has 18 residues. CDR1 and CDR2 from the germline V gene are MDHEN and SYDVKM. V was clipped by 1 base and J by 3 bases, with 18 bases between them. As DNA, the CDR3 is TGTGCCAGCAGTTTATCAGGGTTGGGCGGGACCCACACCGGGGAGCTGTTTTTT. It specifies CASSLSGLGGTHTGELFF.

The chain links TRBV28 to TRBJ1-4, with D tentatively TRBD1 (5 bases). This CDR3 contains 18 residues. V shed 3 bases and J shed 5 bases, with 22 bases lying between them. Looked up from germline, CDR1 is MDHEN and CDR2 is SYDVKM. The CDR3 reads CASSLGGITGAGNEKLFF. The DNA of the CDR3 is TGTGCCAGCAGTTTGGGGGGTATAACTGGGGCTGGAAATGAAAAACTGTTTTTT.

The chain has TRBV19 and TRBJ1-4, with 9 positions matching TRBD1. The V gene end was trimmed by 5 bases and the J gene end by 7 bases; junction bases not matched to a gene: 8. Germline lookup yields CDR1 LNHDA and CDR2 SQIVND (reference sequence). The CDR3 extends over 15 amino acids. This chain's CDR3 is CASSLVQGAGEKLFF. The CDR3 bases are TGTGCCAGTAGTCTAGTACAGGGGGCTGGTGAAAAACTGTTTTTT.

J is TRBJ2-2 and V is TRBV5-1, with D perhaps matching TRBD1 (6 bases). Germline CDR1 SGHRS, CDR2 YFSETQ. The CDR3 spans 15 residues. V gave up 4 bases and J gave up 2 bases, with 12 bases separating them. CDR3 coding DNA: TGCGCCAGCAGCGAGCAGGGGAGAAACACCGGGGAGCTGTTTTTT. Encoded protein: CASSEQGRNTGELFF. The whole variable domain, filled in from reference TRBV5-1 and TRBJ2-2, reads KAGVTQTPRYLIKTRGQQVTLSCSPISGHRSVSWYQQTPGQGLQFLFEYFSETQRNKGNFPGRFSGRQFSNSRSEMNVSTLELGDSALYLCASSEQGRNTGELFFGEGSRLTVL.

The chain couples TRBV2 to TRBJ2-7; unclear D gene. CDR3 length: 14 residues. CDR1 is SNHLY, CDR2 FYNNEI, per germline. V was clipped by 5 bases and J by 0 bases, with 11 bases between them. The CDR3: CASSPTPSSYEQYF. CDR3 coding DNA: TGTGCCAGCAGTCCGACACCGAGCTCCTACGAGCAGTACTTC.

CDR3 sequence reads: CASSVVTSGGELFF. The CDR3 DNA sequence: TGTGCCAGCAGTGTTGTGACTAGCGGCGGGGAGCTGTTTTTT. The chain is built from TRBV2 and TRBJ2-2; TRBD2 matches at 9 bases. V shed 4 bases and J 7 bases; nucleotides not matched to a gene: 4. The CDR3 is 14 amino acids. Germline V CDR1 and CDR2: SNHLY, FYNNEI.

V usage is TRBV9 and J usage is TRBJ2-3; D unclear. Germline CDR1 reads SGDLS; CDR2 reads YYNGEE. The CDR3 has 14 amino acids. Trimming cost V 2 bases and J 4 bases, with 11 bases left between them. The CDR3 sequence is CASSVTSGADTQYF. The DNA of the CDR3 is TGTGCCAGCAGCGTTACGTCAGGCGCAGATACGCAGTATTTT.

This clone was seen a single time. The V call is TRBV7-3, the J call TRBJ2-1; 14 bases agree with TRBD2. The ends lost 2 bases at V and 8 bases at J; junction bases unmatched: 5. Germline CDR1 is SGHTA and CDR2 is FQGTGA. This CDR3 region has 16 residues. The CDR3 spells CASSLWGTSGGYEQFF. The CDR3 DNA reads TGTGCCAGCAGCTTATGGGGGACTAGCGGGGGTTATGAGCAGTTCTTC.

This chain links TRBV28 with TRBJ1-4; no firm D call. Trimming shortened V by 1 base and J by 7 bases, and 13 bases separated the two germline ends. Per germline, CDR1 MDHEN and CDR2 SYDVKM. CDR3 length: 15 amino acids. CDR3 residues: CASSLLAGGGEKLFF. The CDR3 nucleotides read TGTGCCAGCAGTTTATTGGCAGGAGGAGGTGAAAAACTGTTTTTT.

DNA for the CDR3: TGCGCCAGCAGCTATACCCAGGGCATGAACACTGAAGCTTTCTTT. Protein product: CASSYTQGMNTEAFF. The chain employs TRBV5-1 and TRBJ1-1; D might be TRBD1 (5 bases). Germline CDR1 reads SGHRS; CDR2 reads YFSETQ. CDR3 length: 15 amino acids. Trimming cost V 3 bases and J 0 bases, with 12 bases left between them.